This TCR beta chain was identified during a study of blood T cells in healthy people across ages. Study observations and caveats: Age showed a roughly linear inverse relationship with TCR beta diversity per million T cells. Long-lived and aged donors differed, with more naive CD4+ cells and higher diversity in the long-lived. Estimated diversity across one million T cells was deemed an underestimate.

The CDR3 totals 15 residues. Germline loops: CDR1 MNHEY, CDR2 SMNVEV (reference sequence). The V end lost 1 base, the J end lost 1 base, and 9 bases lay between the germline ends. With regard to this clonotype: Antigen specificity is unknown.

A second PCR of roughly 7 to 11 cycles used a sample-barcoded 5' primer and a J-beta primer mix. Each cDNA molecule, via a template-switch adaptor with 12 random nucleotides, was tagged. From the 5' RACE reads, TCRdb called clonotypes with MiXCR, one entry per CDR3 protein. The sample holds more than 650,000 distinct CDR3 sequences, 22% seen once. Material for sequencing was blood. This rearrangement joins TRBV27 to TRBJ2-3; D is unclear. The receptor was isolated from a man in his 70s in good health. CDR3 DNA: TGTGCCAGCAGTTTATTCGGCCTCGGCACAGATACGCAGTATTTT. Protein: CASSLFGLGTDTQYF.